This is a list of T cell receptor beta chains from one sample in a study of OX40 agonist ivuxolimab in advanced cancers. The assay was immunoSEQ multiplex PCR, and TCRdb's table has in-frame clones only and misses some. The table lists about 59,000 clones, 84% of them singletons. The sample in question was CD4+ or CD8+ T cells sorted from blood, obtained in a trial of the OX40 agonist ivuxolimab. The source of these receptors is an adult with an advanced solid tumor such as melanoma, head and neck, liver or kidney cancer. The CDR3 runs from the conserved cysteine through the conserved F or W. D genes are given only for firm matches. Clone size is not always given. Where it is, it says once, few, many or a class for expanded clones.

abundance	v_gene	d_gene	j_gene	CDR3nt	CDR3aa
-	TRBV2	TRBD2	TRBJ2-3	TGTGCCAGCAGTAATCTAGCGGGAGGTGTAGATACGCAGTATTTT	CASSNLAGGVDTQYF
-	TRBV18	-	TRBJ1-4	TGTGCCAGCTCGCCAAGGGGGAAGCGGGATGAAAAACTGTTTTTT	CASSPRGKRDEKLFF
-	TRBV28	TRBD1	TRBJ2-3	TGTGCCAGCAGCCGGGACAGGGGGGGACCGGGGGATACGCAGTATTTT	CASSRDRGGPGDTQYF
-	TRBV30	-	TRBJ1-4	TGTGCCTGGGCCACCATTAGTGAAAAACTGTTTTTT	CAWATISEKLFF
-	TRBV11-3	TRBD2	TRBJ2-1	TGTGCCAGCAGCCAGGGGACTAGCGGGATCGACAATGAGCAGTTCTTC	CASSQGTSGIDNEQFF
-	TRBV2	TRBD1	TRBJ1-1	TGTGCCAGCTCCCACGCTCGGGACAGGGAAAGGGACACTGAAGCTTTCTTT	CASSHARDRERDTEAFF
-	TRBV18	TRBD1	TRBJ1-5	TGTGCCAGCTCACCGGGGGACAGAAGCAATCAGCCCCAGCATTTT	CASSPGDRSNQPQHF
-	TRBV6-1	-	TRBJ1-5	TGTGCCAGCAGTTACCGGCCGCCCCAGCATTTT	CASSYRPPQHF
-	TRBV7-9	-	TRBJ2-3	TGTGCCAGCAGCCCTCCTGCTTGGGATACGCAGTATTTT	CASSPPAWDTQYF
-	TRBV2	TRBD2	TRBJ2-7	TGTGCCAGCAGTGAAGTTCCGGCTAGCGGGGAGGATTACTCCTACGAGCAGTACTTC	CASSEVPASGEDYSYEQYF
-	TRBV10-3	TRBD1	TRBJ2-1	TGTGCCACGGGACAGGGCGGCCCTAATGAGCAGTTCTTC	CATGQGGPNEQFF
-	TRBV6-5	TRBD2	TRBJ2-5	TGTGCCAGCAGTTACGGGGTAGCGGGAGTAGAGACCCAGTACTTC	CASSYGVAGVETQYF
once	TRBV2	-	TRBJ2-2	TGTGCCAGCAGGCTGGGAAGGGGGACCGGGGAGCTGTTTTTT	CASRLGRGTGELFF
-	TRBV19	TRBD1	TRBJ2-7	TGTGCCAGCAAGGACAGGTCTACCTACGAGCAGTACTTC	CASKDRSTYEQYF
-	TRBV13	-	TRBJ1-1	TGTGCCAGCAGCACCCCAGCGGGGGCTAGGAACACTGAAGCTTTCTTT	CASSTPAGARNTEAFF
-	TRBV7-8	-	TRBJ2-3	TGTGCCAGCAGCCTATACGGCTACGCAGATACGCAGTATTTT	CASSLYGYADTQYF
-	TRBV18	-	TRBJ1-1	TGTGCCAGCTCACCGGGGGGCGAAGCTTTCTTT	CASSPGGEAFF
-	TRBV7-2	-	TRBJ1-1	TGTGCCAGCAGCTTAGAGTTGCAGGGCGGCACTGAAGCTTTCTTT	CASSLELQGGTEAFF
-	TRBV6-5	-	TRBJ2-2	TGTGCCAGCAGTCGGGACGGAGCGAACACCGGGGAGCTGTTTTTT	CASSRDGANTGELFF
few	TRBV6-1	-	TRBJ1-5	TGTGCCAGCAGTGAAAGGACGGGACACAATCAGCCCCAGCATTTT	CASSERTGHNQPQHF
-	TRBV11-2	-	TRBJ2-7	TGTGCCAGCAGCTTAGGTAGCTCCTACGAGCAGTACTTC	CASSLGSSYEQYF
-	TRBV6-5	TRBD1	TRBJ1-2	TGTGCCACCGGGGACAGTATAGCCTCCTATGGCTACACCTTC	CATGDSIASYGYTF
once	TRBV10-2	-	TRBJ1-1	TGCGCCAGCAGTGTTGGGGGGGCCACTGAAGCTTTCTTT	CASSVGGATEAFF
-	TRBV19	-	TRBJ1-1	TGTGCCAGTAGTAGCCCCCGGCAGGGTATGAACACTGAAGCTTTCTTT	CASSSPRQGMNTEAFF
-	TRBV7-9	-	TRBJ1-3	TGTGCCAGCAGCTCGGACAGCTCTGGAAACACCATATATTTT	CASSSDSSGNTIYF
-	TRBV7-9	-	TRBJ1-2	TGTGCCAGCAGCTCCGCAGGGACGGTCGTCTATGGCTACACCTTC	CASSSAGTVVYGYTF
few	TRBV7-9	TRBD1	TRBJ1-5	TGTGCCAGGACCGGGGTTAGGACAGGGGGGCGACAGCCCCAGCATTTT	CARTGVRTGGRQPQHF
-	TRBV18	TRBD1	TRBJ1-1	TGTGCCAGCTCACCACCGGACAGGGCGATGCCTGAAGCTTTCTTT	CASSPPDRAMPEAFF
few	TRBV5-4	TRBD1	TRBJ1-2	TGTGCCAGCAGCTCCAGGGACAGGGGCTATGGCTACACCTTC	CASSSRDRGYGYTF
-	TRBV19	-	TRBJ1-1	TGTGCCAGTAGTATAGTCCCCCGACGACAAGCTTTCTTT	CASSIVPRRQAFF
-	TRBV9	TRBD2	TRBJ2-2	TGTGCCAGCAGCAAGTTGGGAGGGGAGTACACCGGGGAGCTGTTTTTT	CASSKLGGEYTGELFF
-	TRBV4-3	-	TRBJ2-1	TGCGCCAGCAGCTTCCGGGACGGAGGACAAGAGCAGTTCTTC	CASSFRDGGQEQFF
once	TRBV7-9	TRBD2	TRBJ2-3	TGTGCCAGCAGCTTCGGACTAGCGGCAGATACGCAGTATTTT	CASSFGLAADTQYF
-	TRBV9	-	TRBJ2-6	TGTGCCAGCAGCGTAGAAGGCGGCTCTGGGGCCAACGTCCTGACTTTC	CASSVEGGSGANVLTF
-	TRBV30	-	TRBJ2-1	TGTGCCTGGAGCCGAGAAGGAAATGAGCAGTTCTTC	CAWSREGNEQFF
-	TRBV5-1	-	TRBJ2-7	TGCGCCAGCGCCAGGCCCGATGGGTACGAGCAGTACTTC	CASARPDGYEQYF
-	TRBV5-6	-	TRBJ1-1	TGTGCCAGCAGCTTTGACAGGAACACTGAAGCTTTCTTT	CASSFDRNTEAFF
-	TRBV6-5	TRBD1	TRBJ1-2	TGTGCCAGCCAATCGACAGGGCTTGGCTACACCTTC	CASQSTGLGYTF
-	TRBV28	TRBD1	TRBJ2-2	TGTGCCAGCCTCGACAGGGACACCGGGGAGCTGTTTTTT	CASLDRDTGELFF
-	TRBV30	-	TRBJ2-3	TGTGCCTGGAGTGTATTAGCGGGCACAGATACGCAGTATTTT	CAWSVLAGTDTQYF
once	TRBV15	TRBD1	TRBJ1-4	TGTGCCACCAGCGGCTATGCCGGGACAGGGGAAGAAAAACTGTTTTTT	CATSGYAGTGEEKLFF
-	TRBV7-9	-	TRBJ2-1	TGTGCCAGCAGCTTGTCAGGAGCCAACAATGAGCAGTTCTTC	CASSLSGANNEQFF
-	TRBV5-1	-	TRBJ1-1	TGCGCCAGCAGCCTGGGGCCAAACACTGAAGCTTTCTTT	CASSLGPNTEAFF
-	TRBV19	-	TRBJ2-3	TGTGCCAGTAGTATTGGGACAGATACGCAGTATTTT	CASSIGTDTQYF
-	TRBV5-1	-	TRBJ1-2	TGCGCCAGCAGCTCAACAGGGTCGACTAACTATGGCTACACCTTC	CASSSTGSTNYGYTF
-	TRBV7-9	-	TRBJ1-6	TGTGCCAGCAGCTTAGCCCCAGGACAACAAGCGTCACCCCTCCACTTT	CASSLAPGQQASPLHF
once	TRBV18	-	TRBJ1-1	TGTGCCAGCTCACGGGGAAACACTGAAGCTTTCTTT	CASSRGNTEAFF
-	TRBV28	-	TRBJ2-7	TGTGCCAGCAGTTTATACGGGTCCTACGAGCAGTACTTC	CASSLYGSYEQYF
few	TRBV5-5	TRBD1	TRBJ2-5	TGTGCCAGCAGCCCCCGGGCAGGGGGTGAGACCCAGTACTTC	CASSPRAGGETQYF
-	TRBV6-1	TRBD2	TRBJ2-3	TGTGCCAGCATTGAATGGCGGGGGGGCCGAAGTGCAGATACGCAGTATTTT	CASIEWRGGRSADTQYF
-	TRBV6-1	TRBD2	TRBJ2-5	TGTGCCAGCGGGAGGGCAGGAGAGACCCAGTACTTC	CASGRAGETQYF
-	TRBV5-5	-	TRBJ2-7	TGTGCCAGCAGCCGGGACTCCCGCTACGAGCAGTACTTC	CASSRDSRYEQYF
-	TRBV4-1	-	TRBJ1-1	TGCGCCAGCAGCCAAGTGAACATTGCTGAAGCTTTCTTT	CASSQVNIAEAFF
-	TRBV6-1	TRBD1	TRBJ1-1	TGTGCCAGCAGTGTAGAGGGGGCCTCTGAAGCTTTCTTT	CASSVEGASEAFF
-	TRBV6-1	-	TRBJ1-1	TGTGCCAGCAGTGAATCCCCAGGGGAGGGCACTGAAGCTTTCTTT	CASSESPGEGTEAFF
few	TRBV4-3	-	TRBJ1-3	TGCGCCAGCAGCCAAGATTCGAGGGGACACTCTGGAAACACCATATATTTT	CASSQDSRGHSGNTIYF
-	TRBV6-1	-	TRBJ2-7	TGTGCCAGCAGTGAAGACGGCAGGCCCCCCTACGAGCAGTACTTC	CASSEDGRPPYEQYF